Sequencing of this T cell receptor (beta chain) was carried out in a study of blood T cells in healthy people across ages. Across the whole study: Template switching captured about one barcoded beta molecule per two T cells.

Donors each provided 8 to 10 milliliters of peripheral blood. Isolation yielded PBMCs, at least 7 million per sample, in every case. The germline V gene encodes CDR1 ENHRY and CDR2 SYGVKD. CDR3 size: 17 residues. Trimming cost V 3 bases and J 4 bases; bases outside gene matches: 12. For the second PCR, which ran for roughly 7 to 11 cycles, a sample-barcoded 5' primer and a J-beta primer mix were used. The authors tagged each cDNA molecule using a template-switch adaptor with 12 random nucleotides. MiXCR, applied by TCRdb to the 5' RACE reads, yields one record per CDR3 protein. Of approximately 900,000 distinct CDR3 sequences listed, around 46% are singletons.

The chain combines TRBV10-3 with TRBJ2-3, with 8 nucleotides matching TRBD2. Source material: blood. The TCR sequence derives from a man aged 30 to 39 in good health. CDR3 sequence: CAISDPRGGLTPDTQYF. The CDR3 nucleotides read TGTGCCATCAGTGATCCCCGCGGGGGGCTTACGCCAGATACGCAGTATTTT.